The clone carrying this T cell receptor beta chain was recorded a few times. Its antigen is not known. The use of a sample-barcoded 5' primer and a J-beta primer mix characterized a second PCR of roughly 7 to 11 cycles. Using its own MiXCR run on the 5' RACE reads, TCRdb lists one record per CDR3 protein. The table includes about 1.8 million distinct CDR3 sequences, roughly 49% detected once. Germline lookup yields CDR1 SGHRS and CDR2 YFSETQ. V dropped 2 bases and J dropped 3 bases, with 13 bases sitting between them. CDR3 length: 15 residues. These data originate in a study of blood T cells in healthy people across ages. Whole-study findings and limits: Higher diversity, along with more naive CD4+ cells, distinguished long-lived donors from aged donors. Any conclusive comparison of naive versus antigen-experienced cells was prevented by using unsorted PBMCs. A roughly linear age-dependent decrease characterized TCR beta diversity per million T cells.

This chain uses TRBV5-1 with TRBJ2-3, with D maybe TRBD1 (7 bases). Sequenced input: blood. The receptor was derived from a woman between 40 and 50 years old in good health. The CDR3 spells CASSFQGGGTDTQYF. In DNA form, the CDR3 reads TGCGCCAGCAGCTTCCAGGGGGGAGGTACAGATACGCAGTATTTT.